The clone carrying this TCR beta chain was recorded many times. Its antigen remains unidentified. This entry is derived from a study of blood T cells in healthy people across ages. Regarding the study as a whole: Aged donors had fewer naive CD4+ cells and lower diversity than long-lived donors.

Roughly 10 milliliters was the volume of peripheral blood drawn from each donor. Looked up from germline, CDR1 is MNHEY and CDR2 is SMNVEV (reference sequence). V lost 6 bases and J lost 7, with 15 bases in between. The CDR3 extends over 13 amino acids. For the second PCR, which ran for about 7 to 11 cycles, a sample-barcoded 5' primer and a J-beta primer mix were used. Each CDR3 protein gets one entry after TCRdb re-called the 5' RACE reads with MiXCR. Of approximately 1,100,000 distinct CDR3 sequences listed, over 35% were seen once; the top ten hold approximately 20%. Sequenced: blood. This sequence was found in a woman aged 60-75 years in good health. The rearrangement uses TRBV27 and TRBJ1-2; D gene uncertain. The CDR3 loop is CASRDYTQSGYTF. The CDR3 DNA reads TGTGCCAGCAGAGACTACACTCAATCTGGCTACACCTTC.